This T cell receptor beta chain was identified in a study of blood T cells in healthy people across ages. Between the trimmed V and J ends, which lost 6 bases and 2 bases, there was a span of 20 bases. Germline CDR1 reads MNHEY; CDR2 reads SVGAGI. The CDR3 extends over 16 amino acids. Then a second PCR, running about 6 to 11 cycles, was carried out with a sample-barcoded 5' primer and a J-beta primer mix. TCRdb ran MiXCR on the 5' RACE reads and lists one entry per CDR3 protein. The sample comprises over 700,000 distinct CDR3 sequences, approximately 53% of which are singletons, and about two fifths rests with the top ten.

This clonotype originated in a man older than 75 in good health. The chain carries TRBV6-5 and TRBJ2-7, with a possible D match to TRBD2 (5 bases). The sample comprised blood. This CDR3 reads CASSGLPPPGAYEQYF. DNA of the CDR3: TGTGCCAGCAGCGGACTCCCCCCTCCCGGGGCCTACGAGCAGTACTTC.